These T cell receptor beta chains were read from a single sample in a study of blood T cell repertoires in COVID-19. Generated by immunoSEQ multiplex PCR, the TCRdb table keeps only in-frame clones and is missing some. The table includes 45,000 to 70,000 clones, around 81% detected once. Material: peripheral blood. The receptors stem from a woman of 80 years or more with active or convalescent COVID-19. Each CDR3 is given with its conserved first and last residue. The D gene is left open where the match is weak. Some rows mark clone size as missing; the rest say once, few, many or name a class of expanded clone.

J gene: TRBJ2-3
V gene: TRBV9
CDR3 length: 15
clone size: NA
D gene: TRBD2
CDR3 protein: CASSPWSGDTDTQYF
CDR3 DNA: TGTGCCAGCAGCCCCTGGAGCGGGGACACAGATACGCAGTATTTT

J gene: TRBJ2-7
V gene: TRBV11-3
CDR3 length: 13
clone size: once
D gene: NA
CDR3 protein: CASSLREDYEQYF
CDR3 DNA: TGTGCCAGCAGCTTAAGAGAGGACTACGAGCAGTACTTC

J gene: TRBJ2-7
V gene: TRBV19
CDR3 length: 14
clone size: NA
D gene: TRBD2
CDR3 protein: CASSMGGTPYEQYF
CDR3 DNA: TGTGCCAGTAGTATGGGGGGGACCCCCTACGAGCAGTACTTC

J gene: TRBJ2-1
V gene: TRBV20-1
CDR3 length: 12
clone size: NA
D gene: NA
CDR3 protein: CSASGGPNEQFF
CDR3 DNA: TGCAGTGCTAGTGGTGGGCCTAATGAGCAGTTCTTC

J gene: TRBJ1-5
V gene: TRBV12-5
CDR3 length: 15
clone size: NA
D gene: TRBD1
CDR3 protein: CASGQGDRFNQPQHF
CDR3 DNA: TGTGCTAGTGGGCAAGGGGACAGGTTCAATCAGCCCCAGCATTTT

J gene: TRBJ2-7
V gene: TRBV25-1
CDR3 length: 12
clone size: few
D gene: NA
CDR3 protein: CASSDTMYEQYF
CDR3 DNA: TGTGCCAGCAGTGACACTATGTACGAGCAGTACTTC

J gene: TRBJ1-2
V gene: TRBV20-1
CDR3 length: 11
clone size: NA
D gene: TRBD1
CDR3 protein: CSATTGDGYTF
CDR3 DNA: TGCAGTGCTACTACAGGGGATGGCTACACCTTC

J gene: TRBJ2-1
V gene: TRBV4-2
CDR3 length: 16
clone size: NA
D gene: TRBD2
CDR3 protein: CASSRTSGGARDEQFF
CDR3 DNA: TGTGCCAGCAGTCGGACTAGCGGGGGGGCCCGGGATGAGCAGTTCTTC

J gene: TRBJ1-1
V gene: TRBV28
CDR3 length: 13
clone size: NA
D gene: NA
CDR3 protein: CASTLRGTPEAFF
CDR3 DNA: TGTGCCAGCACTCTTAGGGGGACCCCTGAAGCTTTCTTT

J gene: TRBJ1-6
V gene: TRBV5-4
CDR3 length: 15
clone size: NA
D gene: TRBD1
CDR3 protein: CASSPDRAPREALHF
CDR3 DNA: TGTGCCAGCAGCCCCGACAGGGCCCCCCGTGAGGCCCTCCACTTT

J gene: TRBJ2-7
V gene: TRBV19
CDR3 length: 13
clone size: NA
D gene: NA
CDR3 protein: CASSIRGNYEQYF
CDR3 DNA: TGTGCCAGTAGTATCCGGGGGAACTACGAGCAGTACTTC

J gene: TRBJ2-3
V gene: TRBV2
CDR3 length: 13
clone size: NA
D gene: NA
CDR3 protein: CARSGDSTDTQYF
CDR3 DNA: TGTGCCAGATCGGGGGATAGCACAGATACGCAGTATTTT

J gene: TRBJ2-6
V gene: TRBV9
CDR3 length: 18
clone size: NA
D gene: TRBD1
CDR3 protein: CASSKTTGGVSGANVLTF
CDR3 DNA: TGTGCCAGCAGCAAGACGACAGGGGGCGTCTCTGGGGCCAACGTCCTGACTTTC

J gene: TRBJ1-3
V gene: TRBV19
CDR3 length: 14
clone size: NA
D gene: NA
CDR3 protein: CASTPKDIGNTIYF
CDR3 DNA: TGTGCCAGTACCCCTAAGGACATTGGAAACACCATATATTTT

J gene: TRBJ1-1
V gene: TRBV6-5
CDR3 length: 14
clone size: NA
D gene: NA
CDR3 protein: CASSYHGKNTEAFF
CDR3 DNA: TGTGCCAGCAGTTACCACGGGAAGAACACTGAAGCTTTCTTT

J gene: TRBJ2-7
V gene: TRBV2
CDR3 length: 13
clone size: NA
D gene: TRBD1
CDR3 protein: CASSLDRNYEQYF
CDR3 DNA: TGTGCCAGCAGCTTGGACAGGAACTACGAGCAGTACTTC

J gene: TRBJ2-7
V gene: TRBV7-2
CDR3 length: 14
clone size: once
D gene: TRBD2
CDR3 protein: CASSERGVVYEQYF
CDR3 DNA: TGTGCCAGCAGCGAGCGGGGGGTCGTCTACGAGCAGTACTTC

J gene: TRBJ1-6
V gene: TRBV27
CDR3 length: 12
clone size: NA
D gene: NA
CDR3 protein: CASRQANSPLHF
CDR3 DNA: TGTGCCAGCCGACAGGCTAATTCACCCCTCCACTTT

J gene: TRBJ2-3
V gene: TRBV5-1
CDR3 length: 20
clone size: NA
D gene: TRBD2
CDR3 protein: CASSLSVGLAGGVSTDTQYF
CDR3 DNA: TGCGCCAGCAGCTTGTCTGTGGGACTAGCGGGGGGAGTTAGCACAGATACGCAGTATTTT

J gene: TRBJ2-7
V gene: TRBV25-1
CDR3 length: 15
clone size: NA
D gene: NA
CDR3 protein: CARGLWGRSVHEQYF
CDR3 DNA: TGTGCCAGAGGGCTTTGGGGGCGCAGTGTCCACGAGCAGTACTTC

J gene: TRBJ2-5
V gene: TRBV11-3
CDR3 length: 14
clone size: NA
D gene: TRBD1
CDR3 protein: CASSPRTGEETQYF
CDR3 DNA: TGTGCCAGCAGCCCCCGGACAGGGGAAGAGACCCAGTACTTC

J gene: TRBJ1-2
V gene: TRBV27
CDR3 length: 14
clone size: once
D gene: TRBD1
CDR3 protein: CASSWDGRGQGYTF
CDR3 DNA: TGTGCCAGCAGTTGGGACGGCAGGGGGCAAGGCTACACCTTC

J gene: TRBJ1-4
V gene: TRBV27
CDR3 length: 16
clone size: NA
D gene: TRBD1
CDR3 protein: CASRGTGASPGEKLFF
CDR3 DNA: TGTGCCAGCCGAGGGACAGGGGCGTCCCCCGGGGAAAAACTGTTTTTT

J gene: TRBJ2-2
V gene: TRBV18
CDR3 length: 17
clone size: NA
D gene: TRBD1
CDR3 protein: CASSPTTGAPNTGELFF
CDR3 DNA: TGTGCCAGCTCACCGACGACAGGGGCTCCGAACACCGGGGAGCTGTTTTTT

J gene: TRBJ1-5
V gene: TRBV28
CDR3 length: 14
clone size: NA
D gene: TRBD1
CDR3 protein: CASTEGQGYQPQHF
CDR3 DNA: TGTGCCAGCACCGAGGGACAGGGGTATCAGCCCCAGCATTTT

J gene: TRBJ2-1
V gene: TRBV3-1/TRBV3-2
CDR3 length: 15
clone size: few
D gene: TRBD2
CDR3 protein: CASSPTTSGGSKQFF
CDR3 DNA: TGTGCCAGCAGCCCCACGACTAGCGGGGGGAGCAAGCAGTTCTTC

J gene: TRBJ2-2
V gene: TRBV28
CDR3 length: 15
clone size: once
D gene: TRBD1
CDR3 protein: CASSPMTGVTGELFF
CDR3 DNA: TGTGCCAGCAGTCCTATGACAGGGGTAACCGGGGAGCTGTTTTTT

J gene: TRBJ1-6
V gene: TRBV7-2
CDR3 length: 14
clone size: once
D gene: TRBD1
CDR3 protein: CASSWTGSNSPLHF
CDR3 DNA: TGTGCCAGCAGCTGGACAGGGTCCAATTCACCCCTCCACTTT

J gene: TRBJ2-3
V gene: TRBV19
CDR3 length: 17
clone size: once
D gene: NA
CDR3 protein: CASSIEAGTSGTDTQYF
CDR3 DNA: TGTGCCAGTAGTATAGAGGCCGGGACAAGTGGGACAGATACGCAGTATTTT

J gene: TRBJ1-2
V gene: TRBV11-3
CDR3 length: 12
clone size: few
D gene: NA
CDR3 protein: CASSLEGSRYTF
CDR3 DNA: TGTGCCAGCAGCCTAGAGGGGAGCCGCTACACCTTC

J gene: TRBJ2-7
V gene: TRBV28
CDR3 length: 13
clone size: NA
D gene: TRBD1
CDR3 protein: CASSGQVLNEQYF
CDR3 DNA: TGTGCCAGCAGTGGACAGGTCTTGAACGAGCAGTACTTC

J gene: TRBJ1-4
V gene: TRBV25-1
CDR3 length: 14
clone size: NA
D gene: NA
CDR3 protein: CASSGQGFNEKLFF
CDR3 DNA: TGTGCCAGCAGTGGCCAGGGTTTTAATGAAAAACTGTTTTTT

J gene: TRBJ2-5
V gene: TRBV12-3/TRBV12-4
CDR3 length: 12
clone size: NA
D gene: NA
CDR3 protein: CASGLTQETQYF
CDR3 DNA: TGTGCCAGCGGTTTGACTCAAGAGACCCAGTACTTC

J gene: TRBJ2-1
V gene: TRBV6-2/TRBV6-3
CDR3 length: 17
clone size: NA
D gene: NA
CDR3 protein: CASSYSPGGGVYNEQFF
CDR3 DNA: TGTGCCAGCAGTTACTCCCCAGGTGGCGGGGTCTACAATGAGCAGTTCTTC

J gene: TRBJ2-3
V gene: TRBV4-1
CDR3 length: 16
clone size: NA
D gene: TRBD1
CDR3 protein: CASSQEGTGWADTQYF
CDR3 DNA: TGCGCCAGCAGCCAAGAGGGGACAGGGTGGGCAGATACGCAGTATTTT

J gene: TRBJ1-1
V gene: TRBV7-9
CDR3 length: 14
clone size: NA
D gene: TRBD1
CDR3 protein: CASSAGQGGTEAFF
CDR3 DNA: TGTGCCAGCAGCGCAGGACAGGGCGGCACTGAAGCTTTCTTT

J gene: TRBJ2-7
V gene: TRBV9
CDR3 length: 14
clone size: NA
D gene: NA
CDR3 protein: CASSFGGSAYEQYF
CDR3 DNA: TGTGCCAGCAGCTTTGGGGGGTCGGCCTACGAGCAGTACTTC

J gene: TRBJ2-1
V gene: TRBV12-3/TRBV12-4
CDR3 length: 12
clone size: NA
D gene: TRBD2
CDR3 protein: CASGTSGNEQFF
CDR3 DNA: TGTGCCAGCGGTACTAGCGGCAATGAGCAGTTCTTC

J gene: TRBJ2-1
V gene: TRBV5-1
CDR3 length: 16
clone size: NA
D gene: NA
CDR3 protein: CASSLDQGLSYNEQFF
CDR3 DNA: TGCGCCAGCAGCTTGGATCAGGGGCTCTCTTACAATGAGCAGTTCTTC

J gene: TRBJ1-5
V gene: TRBV3-1/TRBV3-2
CDR3 length: 16
clone size: NA
D gene: TRBD1
CDR3 protein: CASSQFRDRGAQPQHF
CDR3 DNA: TGTGCCAGCAGCCAATTCCGGGACAGGGGTGCTCAGCCCCAGCATTTT

J gene: TRBJ1-1
V gene: TRBV27
CDR3 length: 13
clone size: NA
D gene: NA
CDR3 protein: CASSLGRGTEAFF
CDR3 DNA: TGTGCCAGCAGCCTTGGGCGGGGCACTGAAGCTTTCTTT

J gene: TRBJ1-5
V gene: TRBV6-5
CDR3 length: 14
clone size: NA
D gene: TRBD1
CDR3 protein: CASSWGQGNQPQHF
CDR3 DNA: TGTGCCAGCAGTTGGGGACAGGGCAATCAGCCCCAGCATTTT

J gene: TRBJ1-5
V gene: TRBV14
CDR3 length: 17
clone size: NA
D gene: TRBD1
CDR3 protein: CASSPNRGHNSNQPQHF
CDR3 DNA: TGTGCCAGCAGCCCCAACAGGGGACACAATAGCAATCAGCCCCAGCATTTT

J gene: TRBJ2-7
V gene: TRBV7-9
CDR3 length: 17
clone size: NA
D gene: TRBD1
CDR3 protein: CASSSSRRDRQTYEQYF
CDR3 DNA: TGTGCCAGCAGCTCTAGCCGGAGGGACAGGCAAACCTACGAGCAGTACTTC

J gene: TRBJ2-3
V gene: TRBV9
CDR3 length: 15
clone size: few
D gene: TRBD2
CDR3 protein: CASSVGGGAYDTQYF
CDR3 DNA: TGTGCCAGCAGCGTAGGCGGGGGGGCTTATGATACGCAGTATTTT

J gene: TRBJ1-1
V gene: TRBV7-2
CDR3 length: 12
clone size: NA
D gene: NA
CDR3 protein: CASSWGLREAFF
CDR3 DNA: TGTGCCAGCAGCTGGGGACTCCGGGAAGCTTTCTTT

J gene: TRBJ2-5
V gene: TRBV5-3
CDR3 length: 18
clone size: once
D gene: NA
CDR3 protein: CASLGTRGAPRHGETQYF
CDR3 DNA: TGTGCCAGCTTGGGCACTCGCGGGGCCCCCCGCCACGGAGAGACCCAGTACTTC

J gene: TRBJ1-1
V gene: TRBV5-6
CDR3 length: 14
clone size: NA
D gene: NA
CDR3 protein: CASSFQGPRAEAFF
CDR3 DNA: TGTGCCAGCAGCTTCCAGGGGCCTAGGGCTGAAGCTTTCTTT

J gene: TRBJ2-5
V gene: TRBV11-2
CDR3 length: 13
clone size: NA
D gene: NA
CDR3 protein: CASSEGGLGTQYF
CDR3 DNA: TGTGCCAGCAGCGAGGGGGGGTTAGGGACCCAGTACTTC

J gene: TRBJ1-1
V gene: TRBV2
CDR3 length: 15
clone size: NA
D gene: TRBD1
CDR3 protein: CASSLTGGVNTEAFF
CDR3 DNA: TGTGCCAGCAGTCTGACAGGGGGGGTGAACACTGAAGCTTTCTTT

J gene: TRBJ2-3
V gene: TRBV7-2
CDR3 length: 16
clone size: NA
D gene: TRBD2
CDR3 protein: CASSLSSGGGTDTQYF
CDR3 DNA: TGTGCCAGCAGCTTGTCTAGCGGGGGGGGGACAGATACGCAGTATTTT

J gene: TRBJ2-7
V gene: TRBV2
CDR3 length: 12
clone size: NA
D gene: TRBD1
CDR3 protein: CASRDRAQEQYF
CDR3 DNA: TGTGCCAGCAGGGACAGGGCCCAGGAGCAGTACTTC

J gene: TRBJ1-2
V gene: TRBV5-1
CDR3 length: 16
clone size: NA
D gene: NA
CDR3 protein: CASSIDPAGPPKGYTF
CDR3 DNA: TGCGCCAGCAGCATTGACCCCGCGGGACCCCCAAAAGGCTACACCTTC

J gene: TRBJ1-2
V gene: TRBV19
CDR3 length: 14
clone size: few
D gene: NA
CDR3 protein: CASSIATGPYGYTF
CDR3 DNA: TGTGCCAGTAGTATTGCGACAGGCCCCTATGGCTACACCTTC

J gene: TRBJ2-1
V gene: TRBV29-1
CDR3 length: 13
clone size: NA
D gene: TRBD2
CDR3 protein: CSVRRGGAGEQFF
CDR3 DNA: TGCAGCGTCCGGCGGGGAGGGGCCGGTGAGCAGTTCTTC